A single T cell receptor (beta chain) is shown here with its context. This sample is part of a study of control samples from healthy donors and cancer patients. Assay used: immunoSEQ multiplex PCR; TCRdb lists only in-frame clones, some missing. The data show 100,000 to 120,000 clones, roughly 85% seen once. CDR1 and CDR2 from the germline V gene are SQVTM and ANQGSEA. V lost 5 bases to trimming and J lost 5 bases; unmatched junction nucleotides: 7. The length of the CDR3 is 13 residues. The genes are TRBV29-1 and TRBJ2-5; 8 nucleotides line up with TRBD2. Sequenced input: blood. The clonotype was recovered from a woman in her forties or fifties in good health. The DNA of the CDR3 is TGCAGCGTTACGGAAGCGGGAGCCGAGACCCAGTACTTC. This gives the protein CSVTEAGAETQYF.